This note documents a single T cell receptor (beta chain) sequence. The antigen is unknown. The data derive from a study of cytomegalovirus exposure and HLA in healthy donors. General study results and limits: As confirmed in vitro, a few CMV-associated chains were specific for CMV antigens. For TCR beta chains, V- and J-gene trimming was later linked to a missense DCLRE1C variant. Cytomegalovirus-associated TCR beta chains were listed, numbering over 150.

The V end lost 2 bases, the J end lost 4 bases, and 24 bases lay between the germline ends. In germline, CDR1 is SNHLY, CDR2 FYNNEI. The CDR3 has 19 amino acids. 13 Jbeta primers and 60 Vbeta primers were used for the PCR. Produced via immunoSEQ multiplex PCR; TCRdb's table is partial and in-frame only. This sample yields 150,000 or so clones, of which approximately 74% are seen a single time; about 3% belongs to the top ten. The V call is TRBV2, the J call TRBJ2-1; D might be TRBD1 (5 bases). Sequencing was carried out using PBMCs. The sequence was collected from a man aged 18 to 30 in good health and CMV-seronegative. The CDR3 is CASSELRQHAPNVYNEQFF. The CDR3 region has the DNA TGTGCCAGCAGTGAATTGCGACAGCACGCCCCTAACGTTTACAATGAGCAGTTCTTC.